This T cell receptor beta chain is drawn from a study of early stage breast cancer tumors. Study as a whole: Samples were sequenced at 9 to 10-fold average coverage. Study findings and constraints: Chain pairing and CD4, CD8 or FOXP3 expression were not captured.

The trim removed 8 bases at V and 4 bases at J, leaving 6 bases unmatched. The length of the CDR3 is 13 residues. Looked up from germline, CDR1 is GTSNPN and CDR2 is SVGIG (reference sequence). Produced via immunoSEQ multiplex PCR; TCRdb's table is partial and in-frame only. The sample records around 11,000 clones, more than 60% being singletons. Note on this clone: Its antigen is undetermined.

About 19-50 mg of tumor tissue was diced per sample. The chain recombines TRBV30 with TRBJ2-3; the match to TRBD1 covers 10 bases. This clonotype originated in a person in their 70s with breast cancer. The specimen was breast tumor tissue. CDR3 DNA: TGTGCCCGTTCGGGGACAGGGGCAGATACGCAGTATTTT. Translating gives CARSGTGADTQYF.